Included here is one TCR beta chain sequence, with context. The antigen remains unidentified. From germline, CDR1 is SGHKS and CDR2 YYEKEE (reference sequence). V was clipped by 0 bases and J by 8 bases, with 20 bases between them. The CDR3 consists of 16 residues. This entry belongs to a study of CD8+CD57+ T cells in acquired aplastic anemia. Study-level background: The mean DNA yield obtained from sorted CD4+ and CD8+ cells came to 3.2 ug.

Findings and caveats of the study: Patients and controls had in common 25 to 30 CD8+ CDR3 sequences. No significant difference in CD8+ Simpson's diversity was found between patients and controls.

Researchers used genomic DNA as the template to profile TCR beta VDJ and CDR3. Via MiXCR, TCRdb re-called the reads, giving one row per CDR3 protein. The table includes about 210,000 distinct CDR3 sequences, around 60% detected once. This receptor was taken from a human donor in good health. The sample consisted of sorted CD4+, CD8+, or CD8+CD57+ T cells (not recorded which) from PBMCs. The V and J genes are TRBV5-5 and TRBJ1-1; a possible D gene is TRBD1 (5 bases). CDR3 sequence: CASSLAPNTGAKEAFF. The CDR3 DNA reads TGTGCCAGCAGCTTGGCCCCGAACACCGGGGCTAAAGAAGCTTTCTTT.